What follows describes a single T cell receptor (beta chain). Its antigen is undetermined. A read error may be the cause here, since a much bigger clone is one base away. The sample originates from a study of T-cell reconstitution after alpha-beta-depleted transplantation in children. Study-wide findings and caveats: Where some patients showed high TCRbeta diversity at day 60, it came from recipient T cells and thymic progenitors that had survived. At one year after transplant, newly produced T cells mostly accounted for T-cell counts and diversity.

Germline V CDR1 and CDR2: GTSNPN, SVGIG (reference sequence). This CDR3 has 14 amino acids. V shed 0 bases and J shed 7 bases, with 12 bases lying between them. Unique molecular identifiers were incorporated into the prepared TCRbeta library. MiXCR was run by TCRdb on the PCR reads, yielding one entry per CDR3 protein. The top ten clones hold about 2.1% of a sample with 490,000 or so distinct CDR3 sequences, roughly 10% of them seen once. This sequence originates from a child aged 2 to 9 with inherited bone marrow failure, due to receive a stem cell transplant. The chain uses TRBV30 and TRBJ1-4, with TRBD1 as a possible D gene (5 bases). Here the sequenced sample was PBMCs, taken before TCRalphabeta/CD19-depleted stem cell transplant. DNA of the CDR3: TGTGCCTGGAGTGTAAAGGACAAGGTTGAAAAACTGTTTTTT. Translating it yields CAWSVKDKVEKLFF.